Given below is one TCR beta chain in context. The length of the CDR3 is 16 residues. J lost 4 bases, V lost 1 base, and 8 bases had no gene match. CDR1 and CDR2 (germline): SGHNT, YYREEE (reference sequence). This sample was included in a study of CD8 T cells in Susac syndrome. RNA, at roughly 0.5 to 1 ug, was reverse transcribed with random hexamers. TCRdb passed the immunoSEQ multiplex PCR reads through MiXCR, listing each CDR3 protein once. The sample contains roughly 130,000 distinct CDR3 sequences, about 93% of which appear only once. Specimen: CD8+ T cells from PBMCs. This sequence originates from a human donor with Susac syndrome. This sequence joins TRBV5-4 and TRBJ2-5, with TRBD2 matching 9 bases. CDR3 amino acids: CASSLLGGGAGETQYF. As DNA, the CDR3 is TGTGCCAGCAGCTTGCTCGGCGGGGGGGCAGGAGAGACCCAGTACTTC.